This T cell receptor (beta chain) stems from a study of T cell responses to AZD1222 COVID-19 vaccine. Deletions cut 6 bases from V and 3 bases from J, with 14 bases between. Per the germline V gene, CDR1 is SQVTM and CDR2 is ANQGSEA. This CDR3 has 13 residues. The assay was immunoSEQ multiplex PCR, and TCRdb's table has in-frame clones only and misses some. The data hold 80,000 to 100,000 clones, with approximately 90% observed a single time. The V gene is TRBV29-1, the J gene TRBJ1-2; possibly TRBD1 for D (5 bases). Sample: peripheral blood, taken 28 days after the second AZD1222 dose. This receptor was identified in an adult who received the AZD1222 COVID-19 vaccine. Written as DNA, the CDR3 is TGCAGCGTCCAAGGAGGGGCGGACTATGGCTACACCTTC. Protein: CSVQGGADYGYTF.